The 9 T cell receptor beta chains given below trace back to one sample, sequenced in a study of T cell responses to AZD1222 COVID-19 vaccine. Libraries were prepared by immunoSEQ multiplex PCR; TCRdb keeps only in-frame clonotypes and omits some of them. Among about 180,000 clones, over 85% were seen once, and the ten largest hold around 0.93%. The material was peripheral blood, obtained 28 days after the second dose of the MenACWY control vaccine. These TCRs come from an adult who received the MenACWY meningococcal vaccine as a control.

This clone came up a few times. CDR3 amino acids: CASSLGGYEQFF. Here the CDR3 DNA reads TGTGCCAGCAGCTTAGGCGGATATGAGCAGTTCTTC. The chain is built from TRBV5-5 and TRBJ2-1; D gene unclear. There are 12 residues in the CDR3. The germline V and J ends were trimmed by 2 bases and 8 bases, with 8 bases remaining between them. The germline V gene has CDR1 SGHKS and CDR2 YYEKEE (reference sequence).

The rearrangement uses TRBV9 and TRBJ2-7; 10 nucleotides line up with TRBD2. Germline CDR1 reads SGDLS; CDR2 reads YYNGEE. The CDR3 is 14 amino acids. The V and J ends lost 4 bases and 4 bases, in that order; junction bases with no gene match: 5. The CDR3 DNA follows: TGTGCCAGCAGCTCTAGCGGGGGAAAATACGAGCAGTACTTC. Residues: CASSSSGGKYEQYF.

The chain has TRBV2 and TRBJ2-4; D unclear. Germline-derived CDR1 and CDR2 are SNHLY and FYNNEI. Trimming stripped 7 bases from V and 1 base from J, with 11 bases between. This CDR3 is 14 amino acids long. The CDR3 region has the DNA TGTGCCAGCACCGTCCTACGGGCCAAAAACATTCAGTACTTC. Translated, it gives CASTVLRAKNIQYF.

V usage is TRBV3-1 (or the pseudogene TRBV3-2) and J usage is TRBJ2-7; D remains ambiguous. This CDR3 has 13 amino acids. Germline assignment: CDR1 LGHDT and CDR2 YNNKEL (reference sequence). V was shortened by 4 bases and J by 2 bases, with 9 bases between the two germline ends. The CDR3 DNA sequence: TGTGCCAGCAGCCCAAGCACGCCCTACGAGCAGTACTTC. Translation: CASSPSTPYEQYF.

The V and J genes are TRBV4-3 and TRBJ1-4, with D maybe TRBD1 (6 bases). This CDR3 is built from 15 residues. The germline V gene has CDR1 LGHNA and CDR2 YSLEER. Between the trimmed V and J ends, which lost 5 bases and 8 bases, there was a span of 18 bases. The CDR3 loop is CASSTQQGGGEKLFF. DNA for the CDR3: TGCGCCAGCAGCACACAACAGGGAGGAGGGGAAAAACTGTTTTTT.

This clone occurred once. The chain uses TRBV5-1 and TRBJ2-6; no reliable D call. CDR3 length equals 15 residues. With 0 bases removed from V and 2 bases from J, the gap between germline ends came to 6 bases. The germline V gene has CDR1 SGHRS and CDR2 YFSETQ. The CDR3 DNA sequence: TGCGCCAGCAGCTTGGCCATGACTGGGGCCAACGTCCTGACTTTC. Its translation: CASSLAMTGANVLTF.

The rearrangement joins TRBV5-8 to TRBJ1-4; a weak D match, TRBD1 (6 bases). V lost 6 bases and J lost 4, with 13 bases in between. CDR1 SGHTS and CDR2 YDEGEE come from the germline V gene. This CDR3 is 14 amino acids long. CDR3 protein: CASTTGTSNEKLFF. The CDR3 DNA is TGTGCCAGCACCACAGGGACAAGTAATGAAAAACTGTTTTTT. Based on the CDR3 plus reference TRBV5-8 and TRBJ1-4, the full variable domain is EAGVTQSPTHLIKTRGQQATLRCSPISGHTSVYWYQQALGLGLQFLLWYDEGEERNRGNFPPRFSGRQFPNYSSELNVNALELEDSALYLCASTTGTSNEKLFFGSGTQLSVL.

The V gene is TRBV5-1, the J gene TRBJ1-1; D call uncertain. The CDR3 is made up of 15 amino acids. Between the trimmed V and J ends, which lost 4 bases and 1 base, there was a span of 14 bases. Germline V gene data show CDR1 as SGHRS and CDR2 as YFSETQ. Here the CDR3 reads CASSRSLAGNTEAFF. CDR3 nucleotide sequence: TGCGCCAGCAGCAGATCATTGGCGGGGAACACTGAAGCTTTCTTT. Supplemented by reference TRBV5-1 and TRBJ1-1, the full variable domain reads KAGVTQTPRYLIKTRGQQVTLSCSPISGHRSVSWYQQTPGQGLQFLFEYFSETQRNKGNFPGRFSGRQFSNSRSEMNVSTLELGDSALYLCASSRSLAGNTEAFFGQGTRLTVV.

The chain recombines TRBV10-3 with TRBJ2-4; the D gene is possibly TRBD2 (6 bases). Trimming removed 3 bases at V and 0 bases at J, with 9 bases between. The CDR3 runs to 15 residues. Germline V gene data show CDR1 as ENHRY and CDR2 as SYGVKD. The CDR3 here is CAISERDLAKNIQYF. In DNA, the CDR3 is TGTGCCATCAGTGAAAGGGACTTAGCCAAAAACATTCAGTACTTC.